One sample yielded the 7 T cell receptor beta chains listed below, sequenced in a study of cytomegalovirus exposure and HLA in healthy donors (dated by TCRdb to about 2017). Preparation of the library involved the immunoSEQ multiplex PCR assay. The table comes from immuneACCESS by way of TCRdb, which keeps in-frame sequences with V and J called. Part of the clones is missing from these tables; in studies checked, under half for an unresolved V gene and the rest for unknown reasons. Counted in this sample were 110,000 to 150,000 clones; nearly 90% of them appeared once. The top ten clonotypes cover about 8.2% of the sample. The sample consisted of PBMCs. The receptors stem from a woman younger than 30 in good health and CMV-seropositive.

This sequence joins TRBV7-8 and TRBJ2-1; 11 bases line up with TRBD2. V was clipped by 5 bases and J by 1 base; unmatched bases: 1. Germline CDR1 SGHVS, CDR2 FQNEAQ. The CDR3 extends over 15 amino acids. Here the CDR3 reads CASSTSGGSYNEQFF. The CDR3 nucleotides are TGTGCCAGCAGCACTAGCGGGGGATCCTACAATGAGCAGTTCTTC.

The chain links TRBV4-1 to TRBJ2-2, with a tentative D call TRBD1 (5 bases). The germline V gene has CDR1 MGHRA and CDR2 YSYEKL. This CDR3 spans 14 amino acids. V lost 0 bases, J lost 3 bases, and 5 bases lay in between. The CDR3 DNA is TGCGCCAGCAGCCAAGAAGGGGACACCGGGGAGCTGTTTTTT. It encodes CASSQEGDTGELFF.

The chain is built from TRBV6-5 and TRBJ1-1; possibly TRBD1 for D (6 bases). With 5 bases removed from V and 5 bases from J, the gap between germline ends came to 18 bases. Germline-derived CDR1 and CDR2 are MNHEY and SVGAGI. The CDR3 contains 15 residues. The CDR3 reads CASSPVRGAGTEAFF. In DNA form, the CDR3 reads TGTGCCAGCAGTCCGGTGCGGGGGGCCGGAACTGAAGCTTTCTTT.

Turning to this clone: This CDR3 is also generated by other DNA sequences in the sample. The J gene is TRBJ1-2, the V gene TRBV9; unclear D gene. V was trimmed by 0 bases and J by 3 bases, leaving 6 bases between them. Germline values: CDR1 SGDLS, CDR2 YYNGEE. The CDR3 runs 13 residues. CDR3 in amino acids: CASSVGQDYGYTF. In DNA form, the CDR3 reads TGTGCCAGCAGCGTAGGGCAAGACTATGGCTACACCTTC.

This clone was picked up one time. This chain connects TRBV7-6 to TRBJ2-5; the D gene is possibly TRBD1 (5 bases). The CDR3 contains 15 residues. V was trimmed by 0 bases and J by 5 bases, leaving 13 bases between them. Germline V lookup: CDR1 SGHVS, CDR2 FNYEAQ. This CDR3 is CASSLASGSVETQYF. The CDR3 DNA reads TGTGCCAGCAGCTTAGCCTCAGGGTCCGTGGAGACCCAGTACTTC.

J is TRBJ2-7 and V is TRBV6-6; TRBD1 aligns across 9 bases. V gave up 5 bases and J gave up 6 bases; unmatched junction bases: 11. The CDR3 extends over 15 amino acids. Germline CDR1 and CDR2: MNHNY and SVGAGI (reference sequence). DNA for the CDR3: TGTGCCAGCAGTAGGGGACAGGGATGGCGAGGCGAGCAGTACTTC. This translates into CASSRGQGWRGEQYF.

V gene TRBV9 combines with J gene TRBJ2-3; weak D call: TRBD2 (6 bases). CDR3 size: 15 residues. Germline values: CDR1 SGDLS, CDR2 YYNGEE. V lost 3 bases to trimming and J lost 2 bases, with 13 bases between them. This CDR3 reads CASSGGWDSTDTQYF. CDR3 nucleotide sequence: TGTGCCAGCAGCGGGGGGTGGGACTCCACAGATACGCAGTATTTT.